This T cell receptor (beta chain) was captured by sequencing in a study of blood T cell repertoires in COVID-19. Sequencing used immunoSEQ multiplex PCR; TCRdb keeps in-frame clones, though not all of them. The table has nearly 35,000 clones, around nine tenths seen once. The ends lost 10 bases at V and 3 bases at J; junction bases unmatched: 11. Germline V gives CDR1 KGHDR, CDR2 SFDVKD. The CDR3 is 16 residues long. What was sequenced was peripheral blood. V usage is TRBV24-1 and J usage is TRBJ2-2; 9 bases fit TRBD1. The receptor's source is a man between 65 and 80 years old with acute or convalescent COVID-19. CDR3: CATGTWRTGDTGELFF. In DNA, the CDR3 is TGTGCCACAGGGACTTGGAGGACAGGGGACACCGGGGAGCTGTTTTTT.